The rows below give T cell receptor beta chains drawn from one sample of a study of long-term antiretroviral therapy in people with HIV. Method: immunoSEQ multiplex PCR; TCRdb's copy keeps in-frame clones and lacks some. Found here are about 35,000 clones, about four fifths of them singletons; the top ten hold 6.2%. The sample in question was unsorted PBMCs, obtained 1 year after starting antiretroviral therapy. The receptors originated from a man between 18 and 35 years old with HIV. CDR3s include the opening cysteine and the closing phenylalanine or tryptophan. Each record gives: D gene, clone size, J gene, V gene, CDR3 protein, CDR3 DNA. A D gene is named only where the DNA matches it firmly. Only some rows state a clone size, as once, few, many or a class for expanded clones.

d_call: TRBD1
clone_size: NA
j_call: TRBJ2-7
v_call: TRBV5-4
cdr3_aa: CASSSGTGAYEQYF
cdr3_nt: TGTGCCAGCAGCTCCGGGACAGGGGCCTACGAGCAGTACTTC

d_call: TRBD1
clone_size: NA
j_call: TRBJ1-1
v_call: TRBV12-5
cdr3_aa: CASALTGGAGMNTEAFF
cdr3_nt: TGTGCTAGTGCCCTGACAGGGGGCGCAGGGATGAACACTGAAGCTTTCTTT

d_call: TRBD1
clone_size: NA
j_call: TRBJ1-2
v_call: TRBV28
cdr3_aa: CASTLFDAGTGPYYGYTF
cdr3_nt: TGTGCCAGCACCCTTTTCGATGCCGGGACAGGGCCATACTATGGCTACACCTTC

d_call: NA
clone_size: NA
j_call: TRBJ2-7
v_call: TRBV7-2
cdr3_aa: CASSLAQRTYEQYF
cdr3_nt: TGTGCCAGCAGCTTAGCTCAGCGGACCTACGAGCAGTACTTC

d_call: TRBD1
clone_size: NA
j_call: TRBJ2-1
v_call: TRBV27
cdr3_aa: CASTSRAGGNEQFF
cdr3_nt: TGTGCCAGCACATCGAGGGCAGGGGGCAATGAGCAGTTCTTC

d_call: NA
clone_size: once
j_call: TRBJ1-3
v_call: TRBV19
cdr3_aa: CASSIVGISGNTIYF
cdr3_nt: TGTGCCAGTAGTATTGTCGGAATATCTGGAAACACCATATATTTT

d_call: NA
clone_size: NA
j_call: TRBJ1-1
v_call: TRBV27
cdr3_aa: CASSFGTPRKLTEAFF
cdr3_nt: TGTGCCAGCAGTTTTGGGACCCCGCGGAAGCTCACTGAAGCTTTCTTT

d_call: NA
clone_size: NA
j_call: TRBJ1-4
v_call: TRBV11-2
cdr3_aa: CASSLGREKLFF
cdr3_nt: TGTGCCAGCAGCCTCGGGCGTGAAAAACTGTTTTTT

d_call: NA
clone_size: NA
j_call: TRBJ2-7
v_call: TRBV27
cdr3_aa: CASSLRHRYEQYF
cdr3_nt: TGTGCCAGCAGTTTAAGGCACCGTTACGAGCAGTACTTC

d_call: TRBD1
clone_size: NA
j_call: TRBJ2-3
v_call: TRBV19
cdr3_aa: CASSDRVFSTDTQYF
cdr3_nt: TGTGCCAGTAGTGACAGGGTGTTTAGCACAGATACGCAGTATTTT

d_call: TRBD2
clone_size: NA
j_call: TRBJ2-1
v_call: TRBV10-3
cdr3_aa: CAISSGGDNNEQFF
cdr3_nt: TGTGCCATCAGCAGCGGGGGAGATAACAATGAGCAGTTCTTC

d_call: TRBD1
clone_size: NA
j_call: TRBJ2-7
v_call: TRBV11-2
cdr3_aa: CASSLEGGSSYEQYF
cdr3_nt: TGTGCCAGCAGCTTAGAAGGGGGCAGCTCCTACGAGCAGTACTTC

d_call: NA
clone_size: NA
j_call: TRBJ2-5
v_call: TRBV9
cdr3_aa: CASSVGGGSQETQYF
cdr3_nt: TGTGCCAGCAGCGTAGGTGGTGGTTCACAAGAGACCCAGTACTTC

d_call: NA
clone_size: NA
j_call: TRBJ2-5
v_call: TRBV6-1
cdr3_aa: CASSESGRETQYF
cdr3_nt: TGTGCCAGCAGTGAATCGGGGAGGGAGACCCAGTACTTC

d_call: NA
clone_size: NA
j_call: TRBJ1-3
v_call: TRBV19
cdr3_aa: CASSPRAPSSGNTIYF
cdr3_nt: TGTGCCAGTAGTCCCAGGGCCCCCAGCTCTGGAAACACCATATATTTT

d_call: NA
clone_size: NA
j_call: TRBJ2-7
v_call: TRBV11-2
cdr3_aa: CASSLGGLVYEQYF
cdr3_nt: TGTGCCAGCAGCTTAGGTGGGCTGGTATACGAGCAGTACTTC

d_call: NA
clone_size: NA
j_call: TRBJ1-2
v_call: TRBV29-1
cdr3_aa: CSVERQAPDVGYTF
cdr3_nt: TGCAGCGTTGAACGGCAGGCTCCCGATGTTGGCTACACCTTC

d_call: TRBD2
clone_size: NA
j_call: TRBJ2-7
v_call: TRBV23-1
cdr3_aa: CASSPNRAGSANEQYF
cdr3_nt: TGCGCCAGCAGTCCTAATCGAGCGGGGTCGGCTAACGAGCAGTACTTC

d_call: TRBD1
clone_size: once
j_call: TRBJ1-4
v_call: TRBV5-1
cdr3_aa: CASSYRGRRDEKLFF
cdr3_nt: TGCGCCAGCAGTTATAGGGGGCGCCGGGATGAAAAACTGTTTTTT

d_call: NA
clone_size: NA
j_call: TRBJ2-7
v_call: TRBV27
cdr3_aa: CASSPWPGGYEQYF
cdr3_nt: TGTGCCAGCAGCCCCTGGCCCGGAGGCTACGAGCAGTACTTC

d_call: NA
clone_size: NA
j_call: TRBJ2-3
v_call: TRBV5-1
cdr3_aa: CASSLQTDPTDTQYF
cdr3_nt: TGCGCCAGCAGCTTGCAGACGGACCCCACGGATACGCAGTATTTT

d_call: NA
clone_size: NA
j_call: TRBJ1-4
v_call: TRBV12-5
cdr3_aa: CASGFRDSGEKLFF
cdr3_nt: TGTGCTAGTGGTTTCAGGGACTCGGGGGAAAAACTGTTTTTT

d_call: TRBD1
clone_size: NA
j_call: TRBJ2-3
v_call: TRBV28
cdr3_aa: CASSSPRTGETDTQYF
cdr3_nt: TGTGCCAGCAGTTCCCCCAGGACAGGGGAGACAGATACGCAGTATTTT

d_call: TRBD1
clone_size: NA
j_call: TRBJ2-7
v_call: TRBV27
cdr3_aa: CASSHPAGTVGEQYF
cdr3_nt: TGTGCCAGCAGCCATCCTGCCGGGACAGTGGGCGAGCAGTACTTC

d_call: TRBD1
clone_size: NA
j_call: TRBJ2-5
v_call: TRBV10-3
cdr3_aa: CAISGGTGGKETQYF
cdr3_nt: TGTGCCATCAGTGGGGGGACAGGGGGAAAAGAGACCCAGTACTTC

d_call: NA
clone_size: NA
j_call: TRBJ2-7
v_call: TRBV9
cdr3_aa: CASSVDRGEQYF
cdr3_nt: TGTGCCAGCAGCGTTGATAGGGGAGAGCAGTACTTC

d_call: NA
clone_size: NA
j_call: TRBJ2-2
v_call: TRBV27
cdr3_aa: CASTTGSRTGELFF
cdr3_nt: TGTGCCAGTACTACAGGGAGCCGCACCGGGGAGCTGTTTTTT

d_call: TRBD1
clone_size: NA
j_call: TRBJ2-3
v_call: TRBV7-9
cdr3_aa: CASSSDSGTGFHTDTQYF
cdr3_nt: TGTGCCAGCAGCTCCGACTCCGGGACAGGGTTCCACACAGATACGCAGTATTTT

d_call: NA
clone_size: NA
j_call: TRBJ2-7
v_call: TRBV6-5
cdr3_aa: CASSADWYSYEQYF
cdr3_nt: TGTGCCAGCAGCGCGGACTGGTACTCCTACGAGCAGTACTTC

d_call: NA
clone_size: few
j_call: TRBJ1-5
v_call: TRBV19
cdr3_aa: CASSAAGGGGNQPQHF
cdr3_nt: TGTGCCAGTAGCGCCGCTGGGGGAGGGGGCAATCAGCCCCAGCATTTT

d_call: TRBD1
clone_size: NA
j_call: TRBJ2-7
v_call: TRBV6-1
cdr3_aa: CASRLTGVSSYEQYF
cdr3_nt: TGTGCCAGCAGACTCACAGGGGTCTCCTCCTACGAGCAGTACTTC

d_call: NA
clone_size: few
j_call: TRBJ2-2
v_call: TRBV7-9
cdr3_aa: CASGRGNTGELFF
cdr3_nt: TGTGCCAGCGGCAGGGGCAACACCGGGGAGCTGTTTTTT

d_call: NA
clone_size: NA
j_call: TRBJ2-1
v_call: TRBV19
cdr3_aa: CASSIGPNEQFF
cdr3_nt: TGTGCCAGTAGTATAGGTCCCAATGAGCAGTTCTTC

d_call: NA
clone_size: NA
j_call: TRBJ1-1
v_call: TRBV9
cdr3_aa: CASSVGMGTNTEAFF
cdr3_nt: TGTGCCAGCAGCGTAGGAATGGGGACTAACACTGAAGCTTTCTTT

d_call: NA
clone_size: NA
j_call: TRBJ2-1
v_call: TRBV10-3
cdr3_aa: CAIGTNEQFF
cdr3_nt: TGTGCCATCGGAACCAATGAGCAGTTCTTC

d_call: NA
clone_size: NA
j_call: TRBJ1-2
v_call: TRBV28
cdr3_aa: CASNWKGWTGYTF
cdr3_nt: TGTGCCAGCAACTGGAAGGGATGGACTGGCTACACCTTC

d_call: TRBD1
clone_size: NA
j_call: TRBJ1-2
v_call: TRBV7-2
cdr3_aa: CASSWTGAGYTF
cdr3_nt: TGTGCCAGCAGCTGGACAGGGGCTGGCTACACCTTC

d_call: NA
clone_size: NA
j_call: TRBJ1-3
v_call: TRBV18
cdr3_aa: CASSPLGSGAAGNTIYF
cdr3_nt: TGTGCCAGCTCACCACTTGGGTCCGGGGCGGCTGGAAACACCATATATTTT

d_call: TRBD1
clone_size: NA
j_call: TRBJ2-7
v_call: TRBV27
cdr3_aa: CASRTGGYEQYF
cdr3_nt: TGTGCCAGCAGGACAGGGGGCTACGAGCAGTACTTC

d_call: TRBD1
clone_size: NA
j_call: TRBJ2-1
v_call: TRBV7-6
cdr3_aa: CASSWTSGTGNYNEQFF
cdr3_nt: TGTGCCAGCAGCTGGACCTCGGGGACAGGGAACTACAATGAGCAGTTCTTC

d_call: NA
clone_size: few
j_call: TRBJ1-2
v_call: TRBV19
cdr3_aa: CASRDGPSYTF
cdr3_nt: TGTGCCAGTAGGGACGGACCCAGCTACACCTTC

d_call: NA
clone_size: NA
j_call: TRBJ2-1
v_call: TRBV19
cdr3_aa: CASSQGIYNEQFF
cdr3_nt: TGTGCCAGTAGTCAAGGGATCTACAATGAGCAGTTCTTC

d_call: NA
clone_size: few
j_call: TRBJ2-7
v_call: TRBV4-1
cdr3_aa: CASSPSLSSYEQYF
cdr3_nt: TGCGCCAGCAGCCCCTCCCTTAGCTCCTACGAGCAGTACTTC

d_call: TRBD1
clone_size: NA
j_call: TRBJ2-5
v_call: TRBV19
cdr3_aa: CASRGVRQGQETQYF
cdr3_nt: TGTGCCAGTAGGGGTGTGAGACAGGGCCAAGAGACCCAGTACTTC

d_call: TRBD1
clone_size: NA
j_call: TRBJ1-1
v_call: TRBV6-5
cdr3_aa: CASSLDRVNTEAFF
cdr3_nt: TGTGCCAGCAGTTTGGACAGGGTGAACACTGAAGCTTTCTTT

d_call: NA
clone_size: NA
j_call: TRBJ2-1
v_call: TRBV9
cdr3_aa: CASSGDTGLLNEQFF
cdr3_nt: TGTGCCAGCAGCGGAGACACGGGACTTCTCAATGAGCAGTTCTTC

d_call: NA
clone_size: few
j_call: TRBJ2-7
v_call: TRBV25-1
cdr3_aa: CASSESLPRAYEQYF
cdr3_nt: TGTGCCAGCAGTGAATCGCTGCCTAGAGCCTACGAGCAGTACTTC

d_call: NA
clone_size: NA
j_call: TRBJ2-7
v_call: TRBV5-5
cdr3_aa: CASSFSPEYSYEQYF
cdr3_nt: TGTGCCAGCAGCTTCTCTCCAGAATACTCCTACGAGCAGTACTTC

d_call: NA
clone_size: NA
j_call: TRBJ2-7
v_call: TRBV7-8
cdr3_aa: CASSFAGRGAQEQYF
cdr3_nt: TGTGCCAGCAGCTTCGCAGGTAGAGGAGCACAGGAGCAGTACTTC

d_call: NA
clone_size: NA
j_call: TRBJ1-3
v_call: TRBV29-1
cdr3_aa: CSVTTDNTIYF
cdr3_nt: TGCAGCGTTACGACAGATAACACCATATATTTT

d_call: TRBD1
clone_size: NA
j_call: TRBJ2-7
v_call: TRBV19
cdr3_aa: CASNRGTGVSYEQYF
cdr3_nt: TGTGCCAGTAACCGCGGGACAGGGGTCTCCTACGAGCAGTACTTC

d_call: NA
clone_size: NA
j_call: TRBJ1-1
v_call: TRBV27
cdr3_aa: CASSLWTQGKNTEAFF
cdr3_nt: TGTGCCAGCAGTTTATGGACGCAGGGAAAGAACACTGAAGCTTTCTTT

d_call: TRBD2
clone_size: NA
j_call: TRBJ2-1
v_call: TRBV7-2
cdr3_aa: CASSLQTSGINEQFF
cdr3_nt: TGTGCCAGCAGCTTACAAACTAGCGGGATCAATGAGCAGTTCTTC

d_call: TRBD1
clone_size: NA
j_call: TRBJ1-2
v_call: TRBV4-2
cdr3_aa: CASLGTGGRIYGYTF
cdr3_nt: TGTGCCAGCCTGGGGACAGGGGGCAGGATCTATGGCTACACCTTC